One and the same sample provided the 32 T cell receptor beta chains below, sequenced in a study of beta chain features in type 1 diabetes. The authors reverse transcribed all of the isolated RNA, so sequencing captured expressed TCRB transcripts. Some clones are missing from TCRdb's copy, which holds only in-frame ones; the method was immunoSEQ multiplex PCR. The repertoire holds approximately 470,000 clones, with about 30% as singletons. Sequenced sample: naive CD4+ T cells from blood. These receptors all come from a man aged 18 to 29 in good health.

This sequence joins TRBV28 and TRBJ2-5, with TRBD2 matching 7 bases. This CDR3 is 13 amino acids long. Germline lookup yields CDR1 MDHEN and CDR2 SYDVKM. J was trimmed by 2 bases and V by 7 bases; bases with no gene match: 4. CDR3 residues: CASTRRGQETQYF. The DNA of the CDR3 is TGTGCCAGCACCCGGCGGGGGCAAGAGACCCAGTACTTC.

This chain links TRBV15 with TRBJ1-2; 7 positions match TRBD1. After removal of 1 base from V and 6 bases from J, the junction contained 5 bases not matched to a gene. This CDR3 region has 14 residues. In germline, CDR1 is LNHNV, CDR2 YYDKDF (reference sequence). CDR3 in DNA: TGTGCCACCAGCAGAGGGGCAGGGGGGAATGGCTACACCTTC. The encoded protein is CATSRGAGGNGYTF.

The CDR3, as DNA: TGTGCCTGGAGTGCCGGGACGAACACTGAAGCTTTCTTT. Its translation is CAWSAGTNTEAFF. The chain uses TRBV30 and TRBJ1-1, with D tentatively TRBD1 (5 bases). The V gene's germline CDR1 is GTSNPN and CDR2 SVGIG (reference sequence). Trimming took 1 base from V and 1 from J, leaving 7 bases between them. The CDR3 spans 13 residues.

The chain links TRBV25-1 to TRBJ1-2; TRBD1 might be the D (5 bases). V was pared by 5 bases and J by 8 bases, with 18 bases between. The CDR3 sequence is 14 residues long. Germline V gene lookup returns CDR1 MGHDK and CDR2 SYGVNS. The chain's CDR3 is CASSTRQRGIGYTF. The CDR3 bases are TGTGCCAGCAGTACCCGACAGAGAGGGATAGGCTACACCTTC.

The J gene is TRBJ2-4, the V gene TRBV18, with unresolved D. The CDR3 is 14 amino acids. The germline V and J ends were trimmed by 3 bases and 3 bases, with 9 bases remaining between them. Germline lookup yields CDR1 KGHSH and CDR2 LQKENI. The CDR3 DNA reads TGTGCCAGCTCACCGGACCTCAACAAAAACATTCAGTACTTC. Translating gives CASSPDLNKNIQYF.

V gene TRBV4-3 combines with J gene TRBJ2-1; D tentatively fits TRBD1 or TRBD2 (6 bases each). The germline V and J ends were trimmed by 0 bases and 10 bases, with 13 bases remaining between them. Germline V CDR1 and CDR2: LGHNA, YSLEER. The CDR3 is 14 residues long. CDR3 coding DNA: TGCGCCAGCAGCCAAGATCATGGGGGGCAGGAGCAGTTCTTC. Protein product: CASSQDHGGQEQFF.

The chain combines TRBV4-2 with TRBJ2-5; 10 nucleotides match TRBD2. The CDR3 is 19 residues long. V was clipped by 0 bases and J by 1 base; unmatched bases: 11. Germline V gene lookup returns CDR1 LGHNA and CDR2 YNFKEQ. CDR3 sequence (DNA): TGTGCCAGCAGCCAAGAAGGACTAGCGGAAACCCCGGGCCAAGAGACCCAGTACTTC. This translates into CASSQEGLAETPGQETQYF.

In its sample, this clone was seen once. The chain links TRBV28 to TRBJ2-7; 10 positions agree with TRBD2. V was clipped by 6 bases and J by 5 bases; unmatched bases: 10. The CDR3 contains 15 residues. CDR1 and CDR2 (germline): MDHEN, SYDVKM. This CDR3 reads CASSYLAGVPHEQYF. The CDR3 DNA is TGTGCCAGCAGCTACCTAGCGGGAGTTCCCCACGAGCAGTACTTC. The full variable domain, completed using reference TRBV28 and TRBJ2-7, is DVKVTQSSRYLVKRTGEKVFLECVQDMDHENMFWYRQDPGLGLRLIYFSYDVKMKEKGDIPEGYSVSREKKERFSLILESASTNQTSMYLCASSYLAGVPHEQYFGPGTRLTVT.

This chain's CDR3 is CSVIDTAGKNTEAFF. The CDR3 DNA reads as TGCAGCGTTATCGACACGGCGGGAAAGAACACTGAAGCTTTCTTT. V usage is TRBV29-1 and J usage is TRBJ1-1; D uncertain. Germline V gives CDR1 SQVTM, CDR2 ANQGSEA. V was shortened by 5 bases and J by 1 base, with 17 bases between the two germline ends. The CDR3 extends over 15 amino acids.

The chain combines TRBV30 with TRBJ2-5; TRBD2 aligns across 8 bases. This CDR3 comprises 14 residues. The junction had 8 bases not matched to a gene; V was cut back by 3 bases and J by 5 bases. Germline V gives CDR1 GTSNPN, CDR2 SVGIG (reference sequence). CDR3 DNA sequence: TGTGCCTGGAGCCGAGGACTAGCTGGGGAGACCCAGTACTTC. This encodes CAWSRGLAGETQYF.

About this clone itself: Other DNA variants within this sample encode the same CDR3. This chain joins TRBV5-4 and TRBJ2-5; D gene ambiguous. This CDR3 comprises 13 residues. Per germline, CDR1 SGHNT and CDR2 YYREEE (reference sequence). The V end lost 0 bases, the J end lost 5 bases, and 8 bases lay between the germline ends. CDR3 amino acids: CASSLGGQETQYF. The CDR3 nucleotides are TGTGCCAGCAGCTTGGGTGGTCAGGAGACCCAGTACTTC. Looking up the rest from reference TRBV5-4 and TRBJ2-5 gives the full variable domain: ETGVTQSPTHLIKTRGQQVTLRCSSQSGHNTVSWYQQALGQGPQFIFQYYREEENGRGNFPPRFSGLQFPNYSSELNVNALELDDSALYLCASSLGGQETQYFGPGTRLLVL.

V usage is TRBV9 and J usage is TRBJ2-6; D not resolved. The CDR3 consists of 15 residues. Germline lookup yields CDR1 SGDLS and CDR2 YYNGEE. With 5 bases removed from V and 2 bases from J, the gap between germline ends came to 11 bases. CDR3 protein: CASRGNTPGANVLTF. In nucleotides, the CDR3 is TGTGCCAGCAGGGGAAACACGCCTGGGGCCAACGTCCTGACTTTC.

This clone was found a few times. CDR3 bases: TGTGCCAGCAGCGGGCACGGGGTCGGGGATACGCAGTATTTT. Its protein product is CASSGHGVGDTQYF. The V call is TRBV7-2, the J call TRBJ2-3; TRBD2 is a possible D gene (5 bases). The CDR3 has 14 residues. CDR1 is SGHTA and CDR2 is FQGNSA in the germline V gene. Trimming took 5 bases from V and 6 from J, leaving 15 bases between them.

The chain employs TRBV25-1 and TRBJ2-3, with D possibly matching TRBD2 (6 bases). Per the germline V gene, CDR1 is MGHDK and CDR2 is SYGVNS. V lost 4 bases and J 7 bases, leaving 18 bases between the germline ends. The CDR3 spans 15 residues. The CDR3 nucleotides are TGTGCCAGCAGTGCTCCGGGACTGGGCGGAAATACGCAGTATTTT. It translates to CASSAPGLGGNTQYF.

The chain uses TRBV4-3 and TRBJ2-1, with 7 bases matching TRBD1. This CDR3 is 14 amino acids long. The V gene's germline CDR1 is LGHNA and CDR2 YSLEER. V shed 2 bases, J shed 9 bases, and the junction held 7 bases outside the gene matches. The CDR3 is CASSQRQGMGEQFF. The CDR3 nucleotides read TGCGCCAGCAGCCAACGACAGGGAATGGGTGAGCAGTTCTTC.

V and J are TRBV19 and TRBJ2-7; 11 bases agree with TRBD2. With 4 bases clipped from V and 3 bases from J, the junction kept 2 bases outside the gene matches. This CDR3 region has 14 residues. Germline-derived CDR1 and CDR2 are LNHDA and SQIVND (reference sequence). In DNA, the CDR3 is TGTGCCAGTAGTAGCACTAGCGGGAGCTACGAGCAGTACTTC. Residues: CASSSTSGSYEQYF. The variable domain in full, completed from reference TRBV19 and TRBJ2-7, reads DGGITQSPKYLFRKEGQNVTLSCEQNLNHDAMYWYRQDPGQGLRLIYYSQIVNDFQKGDIAEGYSVSREKKESFPLTVTSAQKNPTAFYLCASSSTSGSYEQYFGPGTRLTVT.

This chain links TRBV18 with TRBJ2-7; 9 nucleotides agree with TRBD2. J was trimmed by 0 bases and V by 4 bases; bases with no gene match: 4. From germline, CDR1 is KGHSH and CDR2 LQKENI. This CDR3 contains 15 residues. CDR3 in amino acids: CASSQTSGISYEQYF. CDR3 DNA: TGTGCCAGCTCACAGACTAGCGGAATCTCCTACGAGCAGTACTTC. The full variable domain, completed using reference TRBV18 and TRBJ2-7, is NAGVMQNPRHLVRRRGQEARLRCSPMKGHSHVYWYRQLPEEGLKFMVYLQKENIIDESGMPKERFSAEFPKEGPSILRIQQVVRGDSAAYFCASSQTSGISYEQYFGPGTRLTVT.

This rearrangement joins TRBV29-1 to TRBJ2-3, with D uncertain. Germline V gene data show CDR1 as SQVTM and CDR2 as ANQGSEA. The ends were cut back, 7 bases at V and 1 base at J, with 9 bases in the middle. The CDR3 contains 12 residues. The CDR3 bases are TGCAGCGCGGGCAGCGGCACAGATACGCAGTATTTT. Its translation is CSAGSGTDTQYF.

V and J are TRBV30 and TRBJ2-1, with D maybe TRBD1 (5 bases). The CDR3 runs 12 residues. Germline V gene lookup returns CDR1 GTSNPN and CDR2 SVGIG (reference sequence). Trimming took 2 bases from V and 10 from J, leaving 12 bases between them. CDR3 bases: TGTGCCTGGAGTAACACCCAGGGAGAGCAGTTCTTC. This translates into CAWSNTQGEQFF.

There are a few counts of this clone. The genes are TRBV9 and TRBJ2-5; either TRBD1 or TRBD2 may supply D (5 bases each). Germline V CDR1 and CDR2: SGDLS, YYNGEE. Trimming removed 3 bases at V and 4 bases at J, with 19 bases between. This CDR3 has 16 amino acids. CDR3 protein: CASSGHARGSRETQYF. The CDR3 DNA sequence: TGTGCCAGCAGCGGCCACGCGAGGGGTTCTAGAGAGACCCAGTACTTC.

This clone was counted only a few times. J is TRBJ2-7 and V is TRBV4-2; tentatively, D is TRBD2 (6 bases). The CDR3 sequence is 16 residues long. The ends were cut back, 1 base at V and 1 base at J, with 14 bases in the middle. Germline loops: CDR1 LGHNA, CDR2 YNFKEQ. CDR3 bases: TGTGCCAGCAGCCAAGGGAGGGACTGGTTATCCTACGAGCAGTACTTC. This sequence encodes CASSQGRDWLSYEQYF.

This clone was counted a few times. The V and J genes are TRBV5-6 and TRBJ1-1; D ambiguous. This CDR3 region has 17 residues. In germline, CDR1 is SGHDT, CDR2 YYEEEE. V was cut by 2 bases and J by 5 bases, with 22 bases left in between. The CDR3 here is CASSLYGEPWVGTEAFF. The CDR3 DNA reads TGTGCCAGCAGCTTATATGGGGAGCCATGGGTGGGTACTGAAGCTTTCTTT.

This clone was seen more than once but under ten times. This sequence joins TRBV7-2 and TRBJ2-7; 7 bases line up with TRBD2. Germline-derived CDR1 and CDR2 are SGHTA and FQGNSA. V shed 2 bases and J 3 bases; nucleotides not matched to a gene: 4. This CDR3 region has 14 residues. DNA for the CDR3: TGTGCCAGCAGCTTAAGCGGGGCGTTCTACGAGCAGTACTTC. Its protein product is CASSLSGAFYEQYF.

This clone has a handful of counts. J is TRBJ1-4 and V is TRBV30; no clear D gene. Per the germline V gene, CDR1 is GTSNPN and CDR2 is SVGIG (reference sequence). V lost 0 bases to trimming and J lost 7 bases, with 9 bases between them. There are 13 residues in the CDR3. The CDR3 DNA reads as TGTGCCTGGAGTGTAGAACTTCCTGAAAAACTGTTTTTT. Translated: CAWSVELPEKLFF.

The V call is TRBV7-2, the J call TRBJ1-4, with 8 bases lining up with TRBD1. V shed 6 bases and J 6 bases; nucleotides not matched to a gene: 6. The CDR3 covers 14 residues. Per the germline V gene, CDR1 is SGHTA and CDR2 is FQGNSA. This CDR3 is CASSLDRGYEKLFF. The CDR3 bases are TGTGCCAGCAGTCTCGACAGGGGCTATGAAAAACTGTTTTTT.

The chain recombines TRBV9 with TRBJ1-1, with a tentative D call TRBD1 (6 bases). The germline V and J ends were trimmed by 0 bases and 2 bases, with 11 bases remaining between them. This CDR3 comprises 15 residues. CDR1 is SGDLS, CDR2 YYNGEE, per germline. The CDR3, as DNA: TGTGCCAGCAGCGTAGGTGGGACATACAACACTGAAGCTTTCTTT. Encoded protein: CASSVGGTYNTEAFF.

This clone was seen a handful of times. This sample includes further DNA sequences coding for the same CDR3. This sequence joins TRBV30 and TRBJ2-1; D not resolved. The germline V and J ends were trimmed by 0 bases and 7 bases, with 1 base remaining between them. The CDR3 consists of 10 residues. The germline V gene encodes CDR1 GTSNPN and CDR2 SVGIG (reference sequence). The CDR3 DNA reads as TGTGCCTGGAGTGTAAATGAGCAGTTCTTC. It encodes CAWSVNEQFF. The whole variable domain, remainder taken from reference TRBV30 and TRBJ2-1, is SQTIHQWPATLVQPVGSPLSLECTVEGTSNPNLYWYRQAAGRGLQLLFYSVGIGQISSEVPQNLSASRPQDRQFILSSKKLLLSDSGFYLCAWSVNEQFFGPGTRLTVL.

The chain is built from TRBV30 and TRBJ2-7, with D tentatively TRBD1 or TRBD2 (5 bases each). From germline, CDR1 is GTSNPN and CDR2 SVGIG (reference sequence). The CDR3 extends over 12 amino acids. V gave up 2 bases and J gave up 7 bases, with 12 bases separating them. CDR3 DNA: TGTGCCTGGAGTAGAGGGGCCTGGGAGCAGTACTTC. Its translation is CAWSRGAWEQYF.

This clone was detected only a few times. This sequence joins TRBV2 and TRBJ2-5; D possibly corresponds to TRBD1 (6 bases). The CDR3 length is 14 residues. The germline gives CDR1 SNHLY, CDR2 FYNNEI. V was cut by 3 bases and J by 3 bases, with 11 bases left in between. CDR3 coding DNA: TGTGCCAGCAGTGATGACAGGACAGAAGAGACCCAGTACTTC. It yields the protein CASSDDRTEETQYF.

In its sample, this clone was seen a few times. The rearrangement uses TRBV18 and TRBJ2-1, with TRBD2 as a possible D gene (6 bases). Trimming pared 0 bases from V and 16 bases from J, leaving 10 bases between. Germline V CDR1 and CDR2: KGHSH, LQKENI. The CDR3 extends over 11 amino acids. The CDR3: CASSPPGSLFF. The CDR3 DNA is TGTGCCAGCTCACCACCCGGGAGTCTTTTCTTC.

This clone was picked up a small number of times. J is TRBJ2-1 and V is TRBV30, with 7 nucleotides matching TRBD2. This CDR3 has 15 amino acids. Germline V CDR1 and CDR2: GTSNPN, SVGIG (reference sequence). The junction had 12 bases not matched to a gene; V was cut back by 7 bases and J by 3 bases. CDR3 coding DNA: TGTGCCTCTTCCCGTCCTAGCGGAGTCTACAATGAGCAGTTCTTC. It codes for CASSRPSGVYNEQFF.

The chain uses TRBV7-2 and TRBJ2-3; D remains ambiguous. The CDR3 sequence is 12 residues long. Between the trimmed V and J ends, which lost 5 bases and 8 bases, there was a span of 11 bases. Germline values: CDR1 SGHTA, CDR2 FQGNSA. The CDR3 nucleotides read TGTGCCAGCAGCAAAGGGTTGGTTACGCAGTATTTT. Residues: CASSKGLVTQYF.